Below, 18 T cell receptor beta chains from the same sample are listed, as sequenced in a study of cytomegalovirus exposure and HLA in healthy donors. The study ran its PCR with 60 Vbeta and 13 Jbeta primers. The method was immunoSEQ multiplex PCR; TCRdb's version includes in-frame clones alone and lacks a portion of them. The table lists approximately 140,000 clones, about 70% of them singletons. Specimen: PBMCs. The source is a woman aged 55-75 years in good health and CMV-seropositive.

The chain couples TRBV20-1 to TRBJ2-5; D remains ambiguous. The CDR3 totals 11 residues. Germline V gene data show CDR1 as DFQATT and CDR2 as SNEGSKA (reference sequence). The V end was cut by 5 bases, the J end by 5 bases, with 9 bases between. In DNA form, the CDR3 reads TGCAGTGCTGAGCCATCGGAGACCCAGTACTTC. Protein sequence: CSAEPSETQYF.

Only a few counts were recorded for this clone. This chain joins TRBV7-9 and TRBJ2-7; D is uncertain. Germline assignment: CDR1 SEHNR and CDR2 FQNEAQ (reference sequence). The CDR3 extends over 12 amino acids. The V end was cut by 5 bases, the J end by 4 bases, with 9 bases between. The CDR3 DNA reads TGTGCCAGCAGCCCAACTTATTACGAGCAGTACTTC. Translation gives CASSPTYYEQYF.

The J gene is TRBJ2-5, the V gene TRBV7-3; D call uncertain. V shed 2 bases and J shed 2 bases, with 9 bases lying between them. The length of the CDR3 is 14 residues. CDR1 and CDR2 (germline): SGHTA, FQGTGA. The CDR3 here is CASSLLASQETQYF. The CDR3 DNA sequence: TGTGCCAGCAGCTTATTGGCCTCTCAAGAGACCCAGTACTTC.

The chain has TRBV19 and TRBJ2-7; the D is unclear. V dropped 6 bases and J dropped 0 bases, with 12 bases sitting between them. Germline V CDR1 and CDR2: LNHDA, SQIVND (reference sequence). The CDR3 is 14 residues long. CDR3 DNA sequence: TGTGCCAGTAGAGGAGCTTCTCCCTCCTACGAGCAGTACTTC. Its protein product is CASRGASPSYEQYF.

V gene TRBV12-2 combines with J gene TRBJ1-1; TRBD1, as called in the table, went unchecked against the DNA. TRBV12-2 is listed as a pseudogene. The CDR3 extends over 17 amino acids. CDR3 region: CASRLAPGQGAWTEAFF. The CDR3 coding sequence is TGTGCAAGTCGCTTGGCTCCGGGACAGGGGGCTTGGACTGAAGCTTTCTTT.

V is TRBV19 and J is TRBJ2-5, with 11 bases lining up with TRBD1. This CDR3 region has 16 residues. Germline CDR1 reads LNHDA; CDR2 reads SQIVND (reference sequence). V lost 5 bases to trimming and J lost 1 base; unmatched junction nucleotides: 6. The CDR3 protein is CASSPRTGGFQETQYF. The CDR3 nucleotides read TGTGCCAGTAGTCCACGGACAGGGGGCTTCCAAGAGACCCAGTACTTC. The complete variable domain, with remaining parts taken from reference TRBV19 and TRBJ2-5, reads DGGITQSPKYLFRKEGQNVTLSCEQNLNHDAMYWYRQDPGQGLRLIYYSQIVNDFQKGDIAEGYSVSREKKESFPLTVTSAQKNPTAFYLCASSPRTGGFQETQYFGPGTRLLVL.

CDR3 in DNA: TGCAGCGTGGACAAGGAAAGCACTGAAGCTTTCTTT. Amino acids: CSVDKESTEAFF. The V call is TRBV29-1, the J call TRBJ1-1; a possible D gene is TRBD1 (5 bases). Germline V gene lookup returns CDR1 SQVTM and CDR2 ANQGSEA. V dropped 6 bases and J dropped 4 bases, with 12 bases sitting between them. The CDR3 contains 12 residues.

There are a few counts of this clone. The chain couples TRBV27 to TRBJ2-7; 13 bases map to TRBD2. Unmatched junction bases numbered 9, after V lost 1 base and J lost 9 bases. CDR3 length equals 16 residues. The germline gives CDR1 MNHEY, CDR2 SMNVEV (reference sequence). DNA for the CDR3: TGTGCCAGCAGTTTATGGACTAGCGGGGGAGCCCACGCGCAGTACTTC. It is translated as CASSLWTSGGAHAQYF.

The gene calls are TRBV18 and TRBJ1-2; D is perhaps TRBD1 (6 bases). This CDR3 comprises 15 residues. The ends were cut back, 3 bases at V and 8 bases at J, with 19 bases in the middle. Germline CDR1 is KGHSH and CDR2 is LQKENI. Here the CDR3 DNA reads TGTGCCAGCTCACCCCCGACGAGGGGGATAGGGGGCTACACCTTC. Encoded protein: CASSPPTRGIGGYTF.

The genes are TRBV5-1 and TRBJ1-1, with 7 bases that match TRBD1. V lost 4 bases to trimming and J lost 10 bases; unmatched junction nucleotides: 13. Per the germline V gene, CDR1 is SGHRS and CDR2 is YFSETQ. The CDR3 consists of 14 residues. CDR3 sequence reads: CASSPTGAAEGAFF. The CDR3 nucleotides read TGCGCCAGCAGCCCTACAGGGGCGGCCGAAGGAGCTTTCTTT.

This clone was observed once. V gene TRBV5-1 combines with J gene TRBJ2-5; TRBD1 matches at 7 bases. CDR1 and CDR2 (germline): SGHRS, YFSETQ. This CDR3 comprises 14 residues. V was pared by 3 bases and J by 8 bases, with 10 bases of the junction left unmatched. In nucleotides, the CDR3 is TGCGCCAGCAGCTCAATAACAGGGGCCGAAACCCAGTACTTC. Translated: CASSSITGAETQYF.

This clone was seen only a few times. The chain employs TRBV2 and TRBJ1-3; the D is unclear. Germline V gene data show CDR1 as SNHLY and CDR2 as FYNNEI. The CDR3 runs to 13 residues. The germline V and J ends were trimmed by 3 bases and 1 base, with 4 bases remaining between them. The CDR3 loop reads CASSDISGNTIYF. The CDR3 nucleotides read TGTGCCAGCAGTGACATTTCTGGAAACACCATATATTTT.

This rearrangement joins TRBV6-1 to TRBJ1-6, with 8 bases that match TRBD1. The CDR3 runs 17 residues. Per germline, CDR1 MNHNS and CDR2 SASEGT. The trim removed 4 bases at V and 0 bases at J, leaving 5 bases unmatched. Written as DNA, the CDR3 is TGTGCCAGCAGTGCGGGGACAGGAAGCTCCTATAATTCACCCCTCCACTTT. It codes for CASSAGTGSSYNSPLHF.

V usage is TRBV29-1 and J usage is TRBJ1-2; 7 bases agree with TRBD1. The CDR3 is 14 amino acids. Germline V gene data show CDR1 as SQVTM and CDR2 as ANQGSEA. V lost 7 bases, J lost 4 bases, and 12 bases stayed unmatched. CDR3 DNA sequence: TGCAGCGCCGACAGGGATTCGGCTAGCTATGGCTACACCTTC. This sequence encodes CSADRDSASYGYTF.

V usage is TRBV18 and J usage is TRBJ1-2; D uncertain. The CDR3 is 15 amino acids. The germline V and J ends were trimmed by 3 bases and 4 bases, with 15 bases remaining between them. Germline V gene lookup returns CDR1 KGHSH and CDR2 LQKENI. CDR3 region: CASSPEEGMVYGYTF. In DNA, the CDR3 is TGTGCCAGCTCACCTGAGGAGGGCATGGTCTATGGCTACACCTTC.

This chain connects TRBV15 to TRBJ2-7; TRBD1 is a possible D gene (5 bases). From germline, CDR1 is LNHNV and CDR2 YYDKDF (reference sequence). V gave up 3 bases and J gave up 0 bases, with 15 bases separating them. The CDR3 is 16 residues long. This CDR3 is CATSRYGQGNSYEQYF. The CDR3 DNA reads as TGTGCCACCAGCAGGTATGGGCAGGGCAACTCCTACGAGCAGTACTTC. The whole variable domain, filled in from reference TRBV15 and TRBJ2-7, reads DAMVIQNPRYQVTQFGKPVTLSCSQTLNHNVMYWYQQKSSQAPKLLFHYYDKDFNNEADTPDNFQSRRPNTSFCFLDIRSPGLGDTAMYLCATSRYGQGNSYEQYFGPGTRLTVT.

This clone was counted a single time. The chain joins TRBV18 to TRBJ2-2; the D gene is possibly TRBD1 (5 bases). This CDR3 comprises 17 residues. Germline V gene lookup returns CDR1 KGHSH and CDR2 LQKENI. Trimming removed 3 bases from V and 6 bases from J, with 20 bases in between. The CDR3 sequence is CASSPTVLRSPSGELFF. The DNA of the CDR3 is TGTGCCAGCTCACCGACAGTTCTAAGGTCCCCATCCGGGGAGCTGTTTTTT.

In the case of this clone: Mismatch with germline at one junction end may stem from a read error. This rearrangement joins TRBV7-9 to TRBJ1-2; TRBD1 agrees at 12 bases. The CDR3 runs 17 residues. The germline V gene encodes CDR1 SEHNR and CDR2 FQNEAQ (reference sequence). The CDR3 DNA reads TGTTCCAGCAGCCCTCCGGGACAGGGGGCCCTAAACTATGGCTACACCTTC. This translates into CSSSPPGQGALNYGYTF.